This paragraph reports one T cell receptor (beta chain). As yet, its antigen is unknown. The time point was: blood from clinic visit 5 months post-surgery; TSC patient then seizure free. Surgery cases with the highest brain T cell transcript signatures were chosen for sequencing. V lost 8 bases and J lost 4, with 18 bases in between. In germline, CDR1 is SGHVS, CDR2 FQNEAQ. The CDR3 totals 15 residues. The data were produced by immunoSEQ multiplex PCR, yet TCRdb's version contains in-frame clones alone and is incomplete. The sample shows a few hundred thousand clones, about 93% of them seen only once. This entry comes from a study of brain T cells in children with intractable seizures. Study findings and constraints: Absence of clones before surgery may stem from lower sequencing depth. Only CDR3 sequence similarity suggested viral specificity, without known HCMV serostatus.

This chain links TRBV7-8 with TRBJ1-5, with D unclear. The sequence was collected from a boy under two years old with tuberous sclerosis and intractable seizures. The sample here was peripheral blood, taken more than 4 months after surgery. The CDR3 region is CASQFIPGTNQPQHF. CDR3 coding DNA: TGTGCCAGCCAGTTCATCCCCGGCACAAATCAGCCCCAGCATTTT.